Below, 29 T cell receptor beta chains from the same sample are listed, as sequenced in a study of T cell responses to AZD1222 COVID-19 vaccine. The table came from immunoSEQ multiplex PCR; TCRdb's copy has only in-frame clones and leaves some out. The table includes around 140,000 clones, about 90% detected once. The source was peripheral blood, collected 28 days after the second AZD1222 dose. These TCRs come from an adult who received the AZD1222 COVID-19 vaccine.

J is TRBJ2-7 and V is TRBV4-2, with D perhaps matching TRBD1 (5 bases). This CDR3 contains 14 residues. Trimming pared 3 bases from V and 2 bases from J, leaving 11 bases between. CDR1 and CDR2 from the germline V gene are LGHNA and YNFKEQ. The CDR3 nucleotides read TGTGCCAGCAGCCAGGGGCGACAGACCTACGAGCAGTACTTC. Protein sequence: CASSQGRQTYEQYF.

The gene calls are TRBV7-9 and TRBJ1-2; D gene ambiguous. The CDR3 extends over 14 amino acids. V dropped 3 bases and J dropped 0 bases, with 8 bases sitting between them. Germline V CDR1 and CDR2: SEHNR, FQNEAQ (reference sequence). CDR3 residues: CASSLGSSNYGYTF. DNA of the CDR3: TGTGCCAGCAGCTTGGGCAGCTCTAACTATGGCTACACCTTC.

This chain joins TRBV5-1 and TRBJ1-5; D remains ambiguous. The germline V gene encodes CDR1 SGHRS and CDR2 YFSETQ. The V end lost 7 bases, the J end lost 5 bases, and 13 bases lay between the germline ends. The CDR3 covers 13 residues. CDR3 region: CASARDTDQPQHF. The CDR3 DNA reads as TGCGCCAGCGCCCGGGATACGGATCAGCCCCAGCATTTT.

This clone has more than one count but fewer than ten. This chain joins TRBV3-1 (or the pseudogene TRBV3-2) and TRBJ2-1, with D possibly TRBD1 on 6 matching bases. The V and J ends lost 7 bases and 3 bases respectively, with 13 bases between them. This CDR3 has 14 amino acids. Germline V gene sequence: CDR1 LGHDT, CDR2 YNNKEL (reference sequence). The CDR3 here is CASTPGHFYNEQFF. The CDR3 DNA sequence: TGTGCCAGCACCCCGGGACATTTCTACAATGAGCAGTTCTTC.

This clone has just one count. CDR3: CASSLLETDTQYF. In nucleotides, the CDR3 is TGTGCCAGCAGTCTTCTCGAAACCGATACGCAGTATTTT. This chain uses TRBV6-4 with TRBJ2-3; D uncertain. This CDR3 contains 13 residues. Trimming took off 5 bases at V and 6 bases at J, with 12 bases between the two ends. The germline CDR1 and CDR2 sequences are MRHNA and SNTAGT.

This clone was seen only a few times. The CDR3, as DNA: TGTGCCATCAGTGAGTCCCCTGGTGGAAAGGAAAAACTGTTTTTT. Translated, it gives CAISESPGGKEKLFF. The chain combines TRBV10-3 with TRBJ1-4; D unclear. CDR1 and CDR2 (germline): ENHRY, SYGVKD. Trimming left V 0 bases short and J 8 bases short, with 13 bases between. CDR3 size: 15 residues.

As for this clone: The junction and the germline gene differ at one end; a read error may be behind it. The J gene is TRBJ2-7, the V gene TRBV18, with 14 bases fitting TRBD2. This CDR3 region has 14 residues. The germline CDR1 and CDR2 sequences are KGHSH and LQKENI. The CDR3 sequence is CASSPQGTSGRKTF. DNA of the CDR3: TGTGCCAGCTCACCACAAGGGACTAGCGGGAGAAAGACCTTC.

The gene calls are TRBV15 and TRBJ1-3; the D gene is possibly TRBD1 (5 bases). The CDR3 has 15 amino acids. Trimming shortened V by 9 bases and J by 0 bases, and 15 bases separated the two germline ends. The germline gives CDR1 LNHNV, CDR2 YYDKDF (reference sequence). Written as DNA, the CDR3 is TGTGCCACGACCCTCGGTGGGGGCTCTGGAAACACCATATATTTT. It codes for CATTLGGGSGNTIYF.

There are a few counts of this clone. The V and J genes are TRBV4-3 and TRBJ2-3, with D perhaps TRBD2 (6 bases). Germline values: CDR1 LGHNA, CDR2 YSLEER. This CDR3 is 13 amino acids long. The V end lost 3 bases, the J end lost 10 bases, and 14 bases lay between the germline ends. The CDR3 here is CASSQEGLGAQYF. CDR3 DNA sequence: TGCGCCAGCAGCCAGGAGGGGCTAGGAGCGCAGTATTTT.

The V and J genes are TRBV5-8 and TRBJ2-7, with D unclear. This CDR3 has 12 amino acids. Trimming left V 6 bases short and J 0 bases short, with 7 bases between. Germline V lookup: CDR1 SGHTS, CDR2 YDEGEE. DNA of the CDR3: TGTGCCAGCATGGTGAGCTCCTACGAGCAGTACGTC. Residues: CASMVSSYEQYV.

A note on this clone: Additional DNA sequences in this sample encode the identical CDR3. This sequence joins TRBV5-1 and TRBJ1-6; no reliable D call. Trimming left V 0 bases short and J 9 bases short, with 4 bases between. CDR3 length equals 12 residues. The V gene's germline CDR1 is SGHRS and CDR2 YFSETQ. The CDR3 DNA is TGCGCCAGCAGCTTGGAGGGTTCACCCCTCCACTTT. Translating it yields CASSLEGSPLHF.

The CDR3: CASSGQGRTEAFF. The CDR3 coding sequence is TGTGCCAGCAGTGGTCAGGGAAGAACTGAAGCTTTCTTT. The chain joins TRBV2 to TRBJ1-1; a weak D match, TRBD1 (5 bases). With 4 bases removed from V and 5 bases from J, the gap between germline ends came to 11 bases. The CDR3 runs to 13 residues. Germline CDR1 SNHLY, CDR2 FYNNEI.

The genes are TRBV19 and TRBJ1-2, with D perhaps TRBD1 (5 bases). The CDR3 consists of 14 residues. Germline values: CDR1 LNHDA, CDR2 SQIVND (reference sequence). V was trimmed by 1 base and J by 4 bases, leaving 10 bases between them. The CDR3 DNA sequence: TGTGCCAGTAGTATAGGACCAGGGATCTATGGCTACACCTTC. As protein: CASSIGPGIYGYTF.

The chain is built from TRBV27 and TRBJ2-7; D call uncertain. V gave up 6 bases and J gave up 2 bases, with 14 bases separating them. Germline assignment: CDR1 MNHEY and CDR2 SMNVEV (reference sequence). This CDR3 is 14 amino acids long. This CDR3 reads CASSRRVPTYEQYF. The CDR3 coding sequence is TGTGCCAGCAGCAGAAGGGTACCGACCTACGAGCAGTACTTC.

This rearrangement joins TRBV11-2 to TRBJ1-4; no reliable D call. The germline V and J ends were trimmed by 4 bases and 11 bases, with 11 bases remaining between them. CDR3 length: 12 amino acids. CDR1 and CDR2 from the germline V gene are SGHAT and FQNNGV. The CDR3 loop reads CASSYRSPKLFF. DNA of the CDR3: TGTGCCAGCAGCTACCGGAGCCCCAAACTGTTTTTT.

The rearrangement uses TRBV9 and TRBJ1-6; D unresolved. This CDR3 is built from 12 residues. V lost 8 bases and J 5 bases, leaving 8 bases between the germline ends. Germline V gene sequence: CDR1 SGDLS, CDR2 YYNGEE. The chain's CDR3 is CASGQNNSPLHF. The CDR3 DNA follows: TGTGCCAGTGGGCAGAATAATTCACCCCTCCACTTT. Variable domain in full (rest from reference TRBV9 and TRBJ1-6): DSGVTQTPKHLITATGQRVTLRCSPRSGDLSVYWYQQSLDQGLQFLIQYYNGEERAKGNILERFSAQQFPDLHSELNLSSLELGDSALYFCASGQNNSPLHFGNGTRLTVT.

The V and J genes are TRBV19 and TRBJ1-1; TRBD1 agrees at 9 bases. J lost 6 bases, V lost 4 bases, and 6 bases had no gene match. Looked up from germline, CDR1 is LNHDA and CDR2 is SQIVND (reference sequence). The CDR3 loop spans 14 amino acids. The CDR3 protein is CASSTNRGRAEAFF. The CDR3 DNA sequence: TGTGCCAGTAGTACAAACAGGGGGCGAGCTGAAGCTTTCTTT.

The V call is TRBV19, the J call TRBJ1-2, with 10 positions matching TRBD1. CDR1 is LNHDA and CDR2 is SQIVND in the germline V gene (reference sequence). The CDR3 is 15 residues long. The V and J ends lost 7 bases and 6 bases, in that order; junction bases with no gene match: 11. CDR3 DNA: TGTGCCAGTACCGACGCGGAGGGACAGGGGCATGGCTACACCTTC. It yields the protein CASTDAEGQGHGYTF. The whole variable domain, filled in from reference TRBV19 and TRBJ1-2, reads DGGITQSPKYLFRKEGQNVTLSCEQNLNHDAMYWYRQDPGQGLRLIYYSQIVNDFQKGDIAEGYSVSREKKESFPLTVTSAQKNPTAFYLCASTDAEGQGHGYTFGSGTRLTVV.

CDR3 amino acids: CASSRVLLTSPANYGYTF. The CDR3 DNA follows: TGTGCCAGCAGCCGAGTTCTCTTGACTTCCCCGGCTAACTATGGCTACACCTTC. The chain is built from TRBV4-2 and TRBJ1-2, with D hard to call. The V gene's germline CDR1 is LGHNA and CDR2 YNFKEQ. The CDR3 length is 18 residues. The V gene lost 4 bases and the J gene lost 0 bases, with 21 bases spanning the gap.

The genes are TRBV5-4 and TRBJ1-1, with a possible D match to TRBD1 (6 bases). V gave up 6 bases and J gave up 1 base, with 13 bases separating them. Germline V gives CDR1 SGHNT, CDR2 YYREEE (reference sequence). The CDR3 totals 14 residues. As DNA, the CDR3 is TGTGCCAGCACCCTTGGGGGCACGAACACTGAAGCTTTCTTT. This codes for CASTLGGTNTEAFF.

This clone has a single count. The CDR3 DNA reads as TGTGCCACCGTCTTGGGACAGGGCAACTATCAGCCCCAGCATTTT. Protein: CATVLGQGNYQPQHF. The chain links TRBV6-6 to TRBJ1-5, with 9 positions matching TRBD1. The V gene end was trimmed by 10 bases and the J gene end by 5 bases; junction bases not matched to a gene: 12. CDR3 length equals 15 residues. Looked up from germline, CDR1 is MNHNY and CDR2 is SVGAGI (reference sequence).

The chain combines TRBV5-1 with TRBJ1-4, with D perhaps matching TRBD1 (5 bases). The germline V and J ends were trimmed by 4 bases and 4 bases, with 14 bases remaining between them. Germline V gives CDR1 SGHRS, CDR2 YFSETQ. This CDR3 is 15 amino acids long. In DNA form, the CDR3 reads TGCGCCAGCAGCCTCTCCGGGACGGTTAATGAAAAACTGTTTTTT. It is translated as CASSLSGTVNEKLFF. The whole variable domain, filled in from reference TRBV5-1 and TRBJ1-4, reads KAGVTQTPRYLIKTRGQQVTLSCSPISGHRSVSWYQQTPGQGLQFLFEYFSETQRNKGNFPGRFSGRQFSNSRSEMNVSTLELGDSALYLCASSLSGTVNEKLFFGSGTQLSVL.

The J gene is TRBJ1-5, the V gene TRBV18; 12 bases are shared with TRBD1. Unmatched junction bases numbered 3, after V lost 0 bases and J lost 6 bases. This CDR3 is built from 16 residues. CDR1 and CDR2 (germline): KGHSH, LQKENI. The CDR3 DNA reads as TGTGCCAGCTCACCACCAGGGACAGGGGGCGGTCAGCCCCAGCATTTT. It specifies CASSPPGTGGGQPQHF. Drawing the rest from reference TRBV18 and TRBJ1-5, the complete variable domain is NAGVMQNPRHLVRRRGQEARLRCSPMKGHSHVYWYRQLPEEGLKFMVYLQKENIIDESGMPKERFSAEFPKEGPSILRIQQVVRGDSAAYFCASSPPGTGGGQPQHFGDGTRLSIL.

The V gene is TRBV4-3, the J gene TRBJ1-4, with unresolved D. Germline V lookup: CDR1 LGHNA, CDR2 YSLEER. The CDR3 is made up of 13 amino acids. The V end lost 1 base, the J end lost 8 bases, and 8 bases lay between the germline ends. The CDR3 DNA follows: TGCGCCAGCAGCCAAGTTTTATCGGAAAAACTGTTTTTT. This sequence encodes CASSQVLSEKLFF.

This clone has just one count. The rearrangement links TRBV5-1 to TRBJ2-4; 8 bases line up with TRBD2. Germline CDR1 SGHRS, CDR2 YFSETQ. The CDR3 runs to 16 residues. V trimming: 4 bases; J trimming: 0 bases; junction bases outside the gene matches: 6. The CDR3 loop reads CASSTSGGLAKNIQYF. CDR3 DNA sequence: TGCGCCAGCAGCACCAGCGGGGGCCTAGCCAAAAACATTCAGTACTTC.

The rearrangement links TRBV3-1 (or the pseudogene TRBV3-2) to TRBJ2-2; unclear D gene. V lost 0 bases and J 5 bases, leaving 10 bases between the germline ends. Germline lookup yields CDR1 LGHDT and CDR2 YNNKEL (reference sequence). The CDR3 sequence is 15 residues long. The CDR3 DNA sequence: TGTGCCAGCAGCCAAGATCATCGGGCTACCGGGGAGCTGTTTTTT. Its translation: CASSQDHRATGELFF.

The J gene is TRBJ2-5, the V gene TRBV3-1 (or the pseudogene TRBV3-2), with TRBD2 matching 7 bases. V gave up 8 bases and J gave up 5 bases; unmatched junction bases: 17. Germline CDR1 LGHDT, CDR2 YNNKEL (reference sequence). The CDR3 totals 16 residues. This CDR3 reads CASAQLGGSRHETQYF. As DNA, the CDR3 is TGTGCCAGCGCTCAACTGGGCGGGAGCAGGCACGAGACCCAGTACTTC.

This rearrangement joins TRBV6-1 to TRBJ1-6; D unclear. Trimming stripped 2 bases from V and 10 bases from J, with 15 bases between. This CDR3 has 15 residues. Looked up from germline, CDR1 is MNHNS and CDR2 is SASEGT. The CDR3 region has the DNA TGTGCCAGCAGTGAATCTGCTCTTACTCCCTCACCCCTCCACTTT. The encoded protein is CASSESALTPSPLHF.

The V gene is TRBV4-2, the J gene TRBJ1-6; perhaps TRBD1 as D (5 bases). In germline, CDR1 is LGHNA, CDR2 YNFKEQ. The CDR3 runs 15 residues. The V gene lost 3 bases and the J gene lost 10 bases, with 16 bases spanning the gap. For the CDR3, the DNA is TGTGCCAGCAGCCAGACCGACAGTGCTTACTCACCCCTCCACTTT. This codes for CASSQTDSAYSPLHF.